The 15 T cell receptor beta chains listed next were all sequenced from one sample in a study of T cell responses to AZD1222 COVID-19 vaccine (dated by TCRdb to the early 2020s). The sample's time point, from its label and the paper: about 28 days (+/-7) after the second vaccine dose. Library construction relied on the immunoSEQ multiplex PCR assay. TCRdb re-hosts the immuneACCESS table, in-frame sequences only. Its copies lack some clones; in the studies checked, an unresolved V gene accounts for under half of them, and the cause for the rest is not known. Here the sample has roughly 190,000 clones; approximately 91% occur a single time. Clones ranked in the top ten supply around 3.5% of the sample. Material: peripheral blood, obtained 28 days after the second AZD1222 dose. All receptors derive from an adult who received the AZD1222 COVID-19 vaccine.

This sequence joins TRBV11-3 and TRBJ2-7, with 11 bases fitting TRBD2. Germline assignment: CDR1 SGHNT and CDR2 YENEEA. The CDR3 is 14 amino acids. Losses at the gene ends were 8 bases for V and 6 bases for J; bases not matched to a gene: 9. In DNA, the CDR3 is TGTGCCAGCGGGACCGCTGGACTAGCGGGCGAGCAGTACTTC. As protein: CASGTAGLAGEQYF. Using reference TRBV11-3 and TRBJ2-7 for the parts outside the CDR3, the full variable domain is EAGVVQSPRYKIIEKKQPVAFWCNPISGHNTLYWYLQNLGQGPELLIRYENEEAVDDSQLPKDRFSAERLKGVDSTLKIQPAELGDSAVYLCASGTAGLAGEQYFGPGTRLTVT.

The rearrangement joins TRBV19 to TRBJ2-1, with D tentatively TRBD1 or TRBD2 (5 bases each). Trimming took 3 bases from V and 0 from J, leaving 15 bases between them. The CDR3 spans 17 residues. Germline CDR1 and CDR2: LNHDA and SQIVND (reference sequence). CDR3 sequence: CASSIPGPLSSYNEQFF. For the CDR3, the DNA is TGTGCCAGTAGTATTCCGGGACCTTTAAGCTCCTACAATGAGCAGTTCTTC.

This chain uses TRBV11-3 with TRBJ2-1, with D uncertain. CDR3 length: 14 residues. The V end was cut by 3 bases, the J end by 2 bases, with 8 bases between. Looked up from germline, CDR1 is SGHNT and CDR2 is YENEEA. The CDR3 DNA is TGTGCCAGCAGCTTTGAGCACACCTACAATGAGCAGTTCTTC. The encoded protein is CASSFEHTYNEQFF.

This clone appeared a few times. The chain has TRBV18 and TRBJ2-3, with 12 bases lining up with TRBD2. V shed 3 bases, J shed 0 bases, and the junction held 4 bases outside the gene matches. Germline assignment: CDR1 KGHSH and CDR2 LQKENI. This CDR3 is 17 amino acids long. For the CDR3, the DNA is TGTGCCAGCTCACCCTGGACTAGCGGGGCTAGCACAGATACGCAGTATTTT. Amino acid sequence: CASSPWTSGASTDTQYF.

The gene calls are TRBV28 and TRBJ2-7, with D possibly matching TRBD1 (5 bases). CDR1 and CDR2 (germline): MDHEN, SYDVKM. There are 12 residues in the CDR3. V was trimmed by 7 bases and J by 0 bases, leaving 7 bases between them. Written as DNA, the CDR3 is TGTGCCAGCAACCAGGGCTCCTACGAGCAGTACTTC. Translation: CASNQGSYEQYF.

V usage is TRBV28 and J usage is TRBJ2-1; D may be TRBD2 (6 bases). Germline CDR1 reads MDHEN; CDR2 reads SYDVKM. This CDR3 is 13 amino acids long. Trimming pared 3 bases from V and 3 bases from J, leaving 6 bases between. The DNA for the CDR3 is TGTGCCAGCAGTTTGGACTACTACAATGAGCAGTTCTTC. Its protein is CASSLDYYNEQFF. Filled out from reference TRBV28 and TRBJ2-1, the complete variable domain reads DVKVTQSSRYLVKRTGEKVFLECVQDMDHENMFWYRQDPGLGLRLIYFSYDVKMKEKGDIPEGYSVSREKKERFSLILESASTNQTSMYLCASSLDYYNEQFFGPGTRLTVL.

The chain carries TRBV3-1 (or the pseudogene TRBV3-2) and TRBJ2-1; unclear D gene. The ends were cut back, 3 bases at V and 7 bases at J, with 10 bases in the middle. The CDR3 sequence is 13 residues long. CDR1 is LGHDT, CDR2 YNNKEL, per germline (reference sequence). This CDR3 reads CASSHLSRNEQFF. For the CDR3, the DNA is TGTGCCAGCAGCCATTTATCGCGGAATGAGCAGTTCTTC.

The chain uses TRBV25-1 and TRBJ1-4; TRBD1 might be the D (5 bases). This CDR3 contains 11 residues. Germline V gives CDR1 MGHDK, CDR2 SYGVNS. V gave up 4 bases and J gave up 13 bases, with 10 bases separating them. The CDR3 protein is CASSGGAGLFF. The CDR3 DNA sequence: TGTGCCAGCAGTGGAGGGGCAGGACTGTTTTTT.

The V and J genes are TRBV27 and TRBJ2-4; D may be TRBD2 (5 bases). This CDR3 spans 13 amino acids. Trimming shortened V by 6 bases and J by 7 bases, and 13 bases separated the two germline ends. The germline gives CDR1 MNHEY, CDR2 SMNVEV (reference sequence). In DNA, the CDR3 is TGTGCCAGCAGAGAACGGGGTCGTAACATTCAGTACTTC. Residues: CASRERGRNIQYF.

CDR3 DNA sequence: TGTGCCAGCTCACATAGACAGGGGGAAGGCTACACCTTC. Translating gives CASSHRQGEGYTF. This sequence joins TRBV18 and TRBJ1-2; 9 bases map to TRBD1. Looked up from germline, CDR1 is KGHSH and CDR2 is LQKENI. CDR3 length: 13 amino acids. V was clipped by 4 bases and J by 8 bases; unmatched bases: 5.

The V call is TRBV28, the J call TRBJ2-1, with 7 positions matching TRBD2. This CDR3 contains 15 residues. Germline values: CDR1 MDHEN, CDR2 SYDVKM. Trimming at V came to 4 bases and at J to 3 bases, leaving 6 bases not matched to a gene. The CDR3 loop is CASSWASGIYNEQFF. Here the CDR3 DNA reads TGTGCCAGCAGTTGGGCCAGCGGGATCTACAATGAGCAGTTCTTC. The complete variable domain, with remaining parts taken from reference TRBV28 and TRBJ2-1, reads DVKVTQSSRYLVKRTGEKVFLECVQDMDHENMFWYRQDPGLGLRLIYFSYDVKMKEKGDIPEGYSVSREKKERFSLILESASTNQTSMYLCASSWASGIYNEQFFGPGTRLTVL.

CDR3 sequence reads: CASSFGWGSQYF. The DNA of the CDR3 is TGTGCCAGCAGCTTCGGTTGGGGGAGCCAGTACTTC. The chain combines TRBV11-3 with TRBJ2-5; either TRBD1 or TRBD2 may fit D (5 bases each). V gave up 3 bases and J gave up 10 bases, with 12 bases separating them. Germline V gene sequence: CDR1 SGHNT, CDR2 YENEEA. CDR3 length: 12 residues.

This rearrangement joins TRBV10-3 to TRBJ1-2; D remains unclear. This CDR3 comprises 15 residues. V shed 3 bases and J shed 5 bases, with 16 bases lying between them. Germline V gene data show CDR1 as ENHRY and CDR2 as SYGVKD. This CDR3 is CAISENYPRGYGYTF. In nucleotides, the CDR3 is TGTGCCATCAGTGAAAACTATCCTCGCGGGTATGGCTACACCTTC.

J is TRBJ2-7 and V is TRBV6-2 or TRBV6-3, with D hard to call. CDR1 is MNHEY and CDR2 is SVGEGT in the germline V gene. Trimming pared 0 bases from V and 1 base from J, leaving 10 bases between. The CDR3 is 15 amino acids. The CDR3: CASSYSQSLSYEQYF. The CDR3 DNA follows: TGTGCCAGCAGTTACTCCCAGAGCCTTTCCTACGAGCAGTACTTC.

The gene calls are TRBV12-5 and TRBJ1-2; unclear D gene. CDR1 and CDR2 (germline): LGHNT, FRNRAP. This CDR3 has 13 amino acids. The V end was cut by 1 base, the J end by 2 bases, with 5 bases between. The CDR3 region has the DNA TGTGCTAGTGGTTTGGGCCTGAACTATGGCTACACCTTC. It codes for CASGLGLNYGYTF.